Listed below are T cell receptor beta chains from one sample, sequenced in a study of blood T cell repertoires in COVID-19. Method: immunoSEQ multiplex PCR; TCRdb's copy keeps in-frame clones and lacks some. The sample includes about 250,000 clones, about 82% of them seen just once. The sample consisted of peripheral blood. These receptors all come from an elderly woman with COVID-19, enrolled during active disease. The CDR3 runs from the conserved cysteine through the conserved F or W. D genes are given only for firm matches. The listing skips clone size in some rows; elsewhere it reads once, few, many or a size class.

v_gene	abundance	j_gene	d_gene	CDR3aa	CDR3nt
TRBV7-8	NA	TRBJ2-2	TRBD1	CASSLGTGYAGELFF	TGTGCCAGCAGCTTAGGGACAGGGTACGCCGGGGAGCTGTTTTTT
TRBV7-9	NA	TRBJ2-5	TRBD2	CASGGGNMETQYF	TGTGCCAGCGGGGGAGGGAATATGGAGACCCAGTACTTC
TRBV5-1	NA	TRBJ2-1	TRBD2	CASSSGGTHNEQFF	TGCGCCAGCAGCAGCGGGGGGACACACAATGAGCAGTTCTTC
TRBV9	NA	TRBJ2-3	NA	CASGGSTDTQYF	TGTGCCAGTGGGGGCTCCACAGATACGCAGTATTTT
TRBV12-3/TRBV12-4	NA	TRBJ1-1	NA	CASSLREGTEAFF	TGTGCCAGCAGCCTCAGGGAAGGCACTGAAGCTTTCTTT
TRBV28	once	TRBJ1-4	NA	CASSSAQVEKLFF	TGTGCCAGCAGTTCCGCCCAGGTCGAAAAACTGTTTTTT
TRBV4-1	NA	TRBJ1-5	TRBD1	CASSLRSGQGQPQHF	TGCGCCAGCAGCCTAAGGTCGGGACAGGGCCAGCCCCAGCATTTT
TRBV7-7	NA	TRBJ1-5	NA	CASSLTDYSNQPQHF	TGTGCCAGCAGCTTAACCGACTATAGCAATCAGCCCCAGCATTTT
TRBV2	NA	TRBJ1-1	TRBD1	CARGQGGGVAFF	TGTGCCAGAGGACAGGGCGGGGGTGTTGCTTTCTTT
TRBV3-1/TRBV3-2	NA	TRBJ1-2	NA	CASSPRQDLINGYTF	TGTGCCAGCAGCCCCAGACAGGACCTTATCAATGGCTACACCTTC
TRBV7-9	few	TRBJ1-2	NA	CASSLGQNYGYTF	TGTGCCAGCAGCTTAGGGCAGAACTATGGCTACACCTTC
TRBV24-1	NA	TRBJ1-3	NA	CATSDSTTGAGNTIYF	TGTGCCACCAGTGATAGCACGACGGGGGCTGGAAACACCATATATTTT
TRBV27	NA	TRBJ2-2	NA	CASRTLSPTTGELFF	TGTGCCAGCAGAACCCTTTCACCTACTACCGGGGAGCTGTTTTTT
TRBV28	NA	TRBJ2-7	TRBD2	CASRRIAGSYEQYF	TGTGCCAGCAGAAGAATAGCGGGGTCCTACGAGCAGTACTTC
TRBV18	NA	TRBJ1-3	NA	CASSLGESSGNTIYF	TGTGCCAGCTCCCTCGGGGAAAGCTCTGGAAACACCATATATTTT
TRBV19	NA	TRBJ2-7	NA	CASSIGAGPYEQYF	TGTGCCAGTAGTATAGGAGCGGGTCCCTACGAGCAGTACTTC
TRBV5-1	NA	TRBJ2-5	NA	CASSEGFETQYF	TGCGCCAGCAGTGAGGGATTCGAGACCCAGTACTTC
TRBV9	NA	TRBJ2-5	TRBD2	CASSEERGTQYF	TGTGCCAGCAGCGAGGAGCGGGGGACCCAGTACTTC
TRBV19	NA	TRBJ1-5	NA	CASSILGVAQHF	TGTGCCAGTAGTATCTTAGGGGTAGCCCAGCATTTT
TRBV12-3/TRBV12-4	NA	TRBJ1-2	TRBD1	CASNQGGFGYTF	TGTGCCAGCAACCAGGGGGGCTTTGGCTACACCTTC
TRBV7-2	NA	TRBJ2-6	NA	CASRSSSGANVLTF	TGTGCCAGCAGGTCCTCGTCTGGGGCCAACGTCCTGACTTTC
TRBV29-1	once	TRBJ1-3	NA	CSVETAGNTIYF	TGCAGCGTTGAGACTGCTGGAAACACCATATATTTT
TRBV12-3/TRBV12-4	NA	TRBJ2-7	TRBD1	CASSRRGPYEQYF	TGTGCCAGCAGCCGCAGGGGGCCCTACGAGCAGTACTTC
TRBV5-6	NA	TRBJ2-5	NA	CASSPVGGLETQYF	TGTGCCAGCAGCCCGGTAGGCGGGTTAGAGACCCAGTACTTC
TRBV19	NA	TRBJ1-2	TRBD1	CASRETGGAYGYTF	TGTGCCAGTAGAGAGACAGGGGGCGCGTATGGCTACACCTTC
TRBV2	NA	TRBJ2-3	NA	CASSDQPLRGTDTQYF	TGTGCCAGCAGTGATCAGCCGCTTCGGGGCACAGATACGCAGTATTTT
TRBV7-2	NA	TRBJ1-1	NA	CASSLSGSLNTEAFF	TGTGCCAGCAGCTTGTCAGGCAGCCTGAACACTGAAGCTTTCTTT
TRBV7-2	NA	TRBJ2-3	NA	CASSLEGYERPGDTQYF	TGTGCCAGCAGCTTAGAAGGGTACGAGCGGCCTGGAGATACGCAGTATTTT
TRBV5-1	NA	TRBJ2-3	TRBD2	CASSRSGTTNTDTQYF	TGCGCCAGCAGTCGTTCCGGGACTACTAACACAGATACGCAGTATTTT
TRBV13	NA	TRBJ1-3	NA	CASSSSGFQGSGNTIYF	TGTGCCAGCAGCTCCTCGGGATTTCAGGGGTCTGGAAACACCATATATTTT
TRBV28	few	TRBJ2-5	TRBD1	CASSPRQGERQETQYF	TGTGCCAGCAGTCCCCGACAGGGGGAGAGGCAAGAGACCCAGTACTTC
TRBV6-5	few	TRBJ1-1	NA	CASSYHRVPVSEAFF	TGTGCCAGCAGTTACCACAGGGTTCCCGTCTCTGAAGCTTTCTTT
TRBV18	NA	TRBJ2-3	TRBD2	CASSPSTGTSGSDTQYF	TGTGCCAGCTCACCCTCAACTGGGACTAGCGGTTCGGATACGCAGTATTTT
TRBV19	NA	TRBJ1-5	TRBD1	CASRTGDYSNQPQHF	TGTGCCAGTCGGACAGGGGATTATAGCAATCAGCCCCAGCATTTT
TRBV28	NA	TRBJ1-2	NA	CASSLFGTPYGYTF	TGTGCCAGCAGTTTATTCGGGACACCGTATGGCTACACCTTC
TRBV7-2	NA	TRBJ2-1	TRBD2	CASRLAGMNEQFF	TGTGCCAGTCGTCTAGCGGGGATGAATGAGCAGTTCTTC
TRBV7-9	NA	TRBJ1-1	NA	CASSLGAGANTEAFF	TGTGCCAGCAGCTTAGGAGCAGGGGCGAACACTGAAGCTTTCTTT
TRBV5-6	NA	TRBJ1-1	TRBD1	CASSSPPGTGTSEAFF	TGTGCCAGCAGCTCACCTCCCGGGACAGGGACGTCTGAAGCTTTCTTT
TRBV5-4	NA	TRBJ2-5	TRBD2	CASSLALAGAQETQYF	TGTGCCAGCAGCTTGGCCCTAGCGGGGGCACAAGAGACCCAGTACTTC
TRBV24-1	once	TRBJ1-2	TRBD1	CATSDRSGTGNYGYTF	TGTGCCACCAGTGATCGCTCCGGGACAGGGAACTATGGCTACACCTTC